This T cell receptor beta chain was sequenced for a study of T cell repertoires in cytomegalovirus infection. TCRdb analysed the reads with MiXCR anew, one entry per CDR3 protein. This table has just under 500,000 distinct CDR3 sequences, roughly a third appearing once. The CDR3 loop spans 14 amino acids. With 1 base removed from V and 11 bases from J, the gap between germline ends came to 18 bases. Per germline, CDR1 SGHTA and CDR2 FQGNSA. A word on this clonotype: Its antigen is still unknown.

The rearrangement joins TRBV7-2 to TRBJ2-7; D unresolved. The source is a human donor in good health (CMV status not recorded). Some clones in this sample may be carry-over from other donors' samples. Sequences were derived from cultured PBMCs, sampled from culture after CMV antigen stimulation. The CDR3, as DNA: TGTGCCAGCAGCTTAGGGGCGCCGCCATCAAGGGAGTACTTC. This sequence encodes CASSLGAPPSREYF.